This TCR beta chain originates from a study of OX40 agonist ivuxolimab in advanced cancers. On this clone itself: Its antigen is not identified.

Trimming pared 3 bases from V and 12 bases from J, leaving 21 bases between. The CDR3 totals 15 residues. Germline V CDR1 and CDR2: SGHTA, FQGNSA. TCRdb keeps only in-frame clones here, not all; method: immunoSEQ multiplex PCR. The sample holds approximately 17,000 clones; 85% to 90% are singletons and the top ten take 0.65% to 0.7%. Study conclusions and caveats: In CD8+ T cells, expanded clones were on average more numerous than in CD4+.

The TCR sequence derives from an adult with an advanced solid tumor such as melanoma, head and neck, liver or kidney cancer. V is TRBV7-2 and J is TRBJ2-1, with D hard to call. The material was CD4+ or CD8+ T cells sorted from blood, obtained in a trial of the OX40 agonist ivuxolimab. The CDR3: CASSLPDLGTHPQFF. CDR3 sequence (DNA): TGTGCCAGCAGCTTGCCCGACTTGGGAACCCACCCGCAGTTCTTC.